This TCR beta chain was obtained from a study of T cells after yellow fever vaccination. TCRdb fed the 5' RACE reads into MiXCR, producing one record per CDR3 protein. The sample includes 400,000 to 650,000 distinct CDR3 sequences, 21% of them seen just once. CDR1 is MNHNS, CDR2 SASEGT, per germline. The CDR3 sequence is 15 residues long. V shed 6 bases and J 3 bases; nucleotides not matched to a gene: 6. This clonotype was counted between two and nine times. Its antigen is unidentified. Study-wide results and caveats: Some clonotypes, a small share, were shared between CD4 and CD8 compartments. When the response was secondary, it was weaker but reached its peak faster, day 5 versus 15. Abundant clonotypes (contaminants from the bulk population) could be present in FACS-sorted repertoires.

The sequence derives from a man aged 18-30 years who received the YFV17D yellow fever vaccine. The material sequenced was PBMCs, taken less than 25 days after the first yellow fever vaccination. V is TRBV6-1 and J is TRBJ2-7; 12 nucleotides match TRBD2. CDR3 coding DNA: TGTGCCAGCAGGGCAACTAGCGGGGGGTTCTACGAGCAGTACGTC. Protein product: CASRATSGGFYEQYV.